These 22 T cell receptor beta chains came from one sample sequenced in a study of T cell changes during pregnancy in multiple sclerosis (dated 2019 in TCRdb). The library was produced with the immunoSEQ multiplex PCR assay. TCRdb's version of the immuneACCESS table is confined to in-frame rearrangements and falls short of the full clone set. An unresolved V gene accounts for under half of the shortfall where checked; the remainder is of unknown origin. The sample data list 50,000 to 65,000 clones, and roughly nine tenths of these were observed just once. The ten largest clonotypes hold roughly 3% of the sample. The sample here was CD8+ T cells from peripheral blood mononuclear cells, taken before pregnancy. The receptors originated from a female donor with multiple sclerosis, enrolled in a pregnancy study.

This sequence joins TRBV27 and TRBJ1-2; a weak D match, TRBD1 (5 bases). The CDR3 contains 15 residues. The germline V and J ends were trimmed by 0 bases and 6 bases, with 14 bases remaining between them. Germline V gene lookup returns CDR1 MNHEY and CDR2 SMNVEV (reference sequence). The CDR3 DNA follows: TGTGCCAGCAGTTTATCGTTGGCAGGGTTAGATGGCTACACCTTC. Translating it yields CASSLSLAGLDGYTF.

The chain links TRBV13 to TRBJ1-1; a possible D gene is TRBD1 (6 bases). Per germline, CDR1 PRHDT and CDR2 FYEKMQ (reference sequence). Deletions cut 4 bases from V and 1 base from J, with 7 bases between. CDR3 length: 13 amino acids. The DNA of the CDR3 is TGTGCCAGCAGCTCGGGACAGAACACTGAAGCTTTCTTT. This translates into CASSSGQNTEAFF.

The rearrangement joins TRBV7-9 to TRBJ1-4; D is ambiguous. CDR1 is SEHNR, CDR2 FQNEAQ, per germline (reference sequence). This CDR3 has 17 amino acids. V was trimmed by 4 bases and J by 0 bases, leaving 15 bases between them. The CDR3 coding sequence is TGTGCCAGCAGCTCTCCCTGGGAGGGCTCAACTAATGAAAAACTGTTTTTT. Translating gives CASSSPWEGSTNEKLFF.

This chain joins TRBV5-1 and TRBJ1-1, with a tentative D call TRBD1 (5 bases). Looked up from germline, CDR1 is SGHRS and CDR2 is YFSETQ. V gave up 2 bases and J gave up 8 bases, with 16 bases separating them. CDR3 length: 14 amino acids. Here the CDR3 reads CASSFIGAVQEAFF. CDR3 coding DNA: TGCGCCAGCAGCTTTATAGGGGCGGTTCAGGAAGCTTTCTTT.

This clone was counted once. The chain combines TRBV11-2 with TRBJ1-3; 8 bases align to TRBD1. Germline-derived CDR1 and CDR2 are SGHAT and FQNNGV. V dropped 5 bases and J dropped 4; count of bases not matched to a gene: 7. This CDR3 comprises 15 residues. The CDR3 sequence is CASSVDRGGGNTIYF. The CDR3 DNA is TGTGCCAGCAGCGTTGACAGGGGAGGGGGAAACACCATATATTTT.

This chain links TRBV27 with TRBJ2-2, with D possibly TRBD2 on 5 matching bases. The V gene lost 4 bases and the J gene lost 1 base, with 10 bases spanning the gap. The CDR3 runs to 15 residues. The germline V gene has CDR1 MNHEY and CDR2 SMNVEV (reference sequence). The CDR3 sequence: CASSSSGLNTGELFF. CDR3 bases: TGTGCCAGCAGTTCCTCCGGACTGAACACCGGGGAGCTGTTTTTT.

This chain links TRBV27 with TRBJ1-2, with 8 positions matching TRBD1. With 5 bases clipped from V and 4 bases from J, the junction kept 3 bases outside the gene matches. The germline gives CDR1 MNHEY, CDR2 SMNVEV (reference sequence). The length of the CDR3 is 13 residues. CDR3 residues: CASSPGTGYGYTF. The DNA of the CDR3 is TGTGCCAGCAGTCCTGGGACAGGCTATGGCTACACCTTC.

This clone has more than one count but fewer than ten. The gene calls are TRBV6-5 and TRBJ2-2; 9 positions match TRBD2. Germline V gene data show CDR1 as MNHEY and CDR2 as SVGAGI. Trimming at V came to 6 bases and at J to 4 bases, leaving 6 bases not matched to a gene. The CDR3 covers 15 residues. The CDR3 nucleotides are TGTGCCAGCAGAGTTAGCGGGGGTATCACCGGGGAGCTGTTTTTT. This sequence encodes CASRVSGGITGELFF.

The CDR3, as DNA: TGTGCCAGCAGTCCCACTCCTTACGAGCAGTACTTC. Translation gives CASSPTPYEQYF. The chain is built from TRBV7-2 and TRBJ2-7; D gene unclear. V lost 6 bases and J lost 4, with 10 bases in between. The CDR3 length is 12 residues. CDR1 is SGHTA and CDR2 is FQGNSA in the germline V gene.

V and J are TRBV10-1 and TRBJ1-4; possible D gene TRBD1, 6 bases. Trimming shortened V by 10 bases and J by 3 bases, and 12 bases separated the two germline ends. The CDR3 sequence is 13 residues long. Germline V gene data show CDR1 as WNHNN and CDR2 as SYGVQD (reference sequence). Here the CDR3 reads CATLDRSNEKLFF. The DNA of the CDR3 is TGCGCCACCCTGGACAGATCTAATGAAAAACTGTTTTTT.

This clone was seen once. At one end the junction does not follow the germline gene, possibly because of a read error. The V gene is TRBV5-4, the J gene TRBJ2-5, with D unresolved. The CDR3 has 11 amino acids. In germline, CDR1 is SGHNT, CDR2 YYREEE (reference sequence). DNA of the CDR3: TGTGTCAGCAGCGCCGGAGAGACCCAGTACTTC. It specifies CVSSAGETQYF.

The J gene is TRBJ2-7, the V gene TRBV4-1; 8 bases line up with TRBD1. The germline gives CDR1 MGHRA, CDR2 YSYEKL. This CDR3 comprises 14 residues. V gave up 1 base and J gave up 7 bases; unmatched junction bases: 6. As DNA, the CDR3 is TGCGCCAGCAGCCAAGTCGGGACAGGAAATGAGCAGTACTTC. Translating gives CASSQVGTGNEQYF.

The rearrangement uses TRBV19 and TRBJ1-6, with 9 bases aligning to TRBD1. V trimming: 2 bases; J trimming: 8 bases; junction bases outside the gene matches: 10. CDR1 is LNHDA and CDR2 is SQIVND in the germline V gene (reference sequence). This CDR3 has 17 residues. In DNA form, the CDR3 reads TGTGCCAGTAGTATATCCCAGCCGGGACAGGGTTATTCACCCCTCCACTTT. It is translated as CASSISQPGQGYSPLHF.

CDR3 DNA sequence: TGTGCCAGCAGTGTGGGACAGGGGGCCTACGAGCAGTACTTC. It yields the protein CASSVGQGAYEQYF. The chain has TRBV6-1 and TRBJ2-7, with 11 bases aligning to TRBD1. With 4 bases clipped from V and 2 bases from J, the junction kept 1 base outside the gene matches. CDR1 and CDR2 (germline): MNHNS, SASEGT. This CDR3 region has 14 residues.

The sample holds one count of this clone. V usage is TRBV4-3 and J usage is TRBJ1-1; 8 bases are a match to TRBD1. Trimming cost V 0 bases and J 4 bases; bases outside gene matches: 10. The CDR3 is made up of 17 amino acids. The germline V gene has CDR1 LGHNA and CDR2 YSLEER. The CDR3 loop reads CASSQDWQGAWGTEAFF. The CDR3 DNA sequence: TGCGCCAGCAGCCAAGATTGGCAGGGGGCTTGGGGCACTGAAGCTTTCTTT.

This clone was counted once. The gene calls are TRBV7-9 and TRBJ1-2, with 8 bases that match TRBD1. Germline V gene sequence: CDR1 SEHNR, CDR2 FQNEAQ (reference sequence). The trim removed 6 bases at V and 8 bases at J, leaving 8 bases unmatched. The CDR3 has 13 amino acids. This CDR3 reads CASRHDRGEGYTF. CDR3 nucleotides: TGTGCCAGCAGGCACGACAGGGGTGAGGGCTACACCTTC.

As DNA, the CDR3 is TGCAGCGTTGACAGGGGGAGCTCCTACAATGAGCAGTTCTTC. Its protein is CSVDRGSSYNEQFF. The chain is built from TRBV29-1 and TRBJ2-1; 7 bases align to TRBD1. Germline V gene data show CDR1 as SQVTM and CDR2 as ANQGSEA. The CDR3 consists of 14 residues. V shed 3 bases and J 0 bases; nucleotides not matched to a gene: 2.

The chain recombines TRBV6-1 with TRBJ2-7, with D perhaps matching TRBD2 (5 bases). The CDR3 contains 13 residues. Trimming stripped 8 bases from V and 5 bases from J, with 16 bases between. In germline, CDR1 is MNHNS, CDR2 SASEGT. CDR3 loop: CASLGLFGNEQYF. CDR3 DNA sequence: TGTGCCAGCCTAGGACTTTTTGGTAACGAGCAGTACTTC.

The chain carries TRBV7-2 and TRBJ2-1; 8 nucleotides line up with TRBD2. Unmatched junction bases numbered 1, after V lost 3 bases and J lost 3 bases. CDR3 length: 14 amino acids. Germline V CDR1 and CDR2: SGHTA, FQGNSA. CDR3 nucleotides: TGTGCCAGCAGCTTCGGGACTAGCTACAATGAGCAGTTCTTC. The encoded protein is CASSFGTSYNEQFF.

The gene calls are TRBV10-3 and TRBJ2-1; D not resolved. The CDR3 extends over 16 amino acids. Trimming removed 4 bases at V and 6 bases at J, with 19 bases between. Germline V gene sequence: CDR1 ENHRY, CDR2 SYGVKD. CDR3: CAISAFLHGGSNEQFF. The CDR3 DNA reads as TGTGCCATCAGTGCATTTCTGCATGGCGGTTCCAATGAGCAGTTCTTC.

The gene calls are TRBV13 and TRBJ1-2; the match to TRBD1 covers 7 bases. This CDR3 contains 14 residues. V lost 4 bases, J lost 8 bases, and 10 bases stayed unmatched. Germline CDR1 PRHDT, CDR2 FYEKMQ (reference sequence). Here the CDR3 reads CASSSGTDSMGYTF. The CDR3 coding sequence is TGTGCCAGCAGCTCTGGGACAGACTCGATGGGCTACACCTTC.

The chain joins TRBV27 to TRBJ2-7, with D possibly being TRBD2 (6 bases). V lost 9 bases to trimming and J lost 0 bases, with 9 bases between them. From germline, CDR1 is MNHEY and CDR2 SMNVEV (reference sequence). CDR3 size: 12 residues. The CDR3 coding sequence is TGTGCCAGTCGGGGGAGCTCCTACGAGCAGTACTTC. This encodes CASRGSSYEQYF.